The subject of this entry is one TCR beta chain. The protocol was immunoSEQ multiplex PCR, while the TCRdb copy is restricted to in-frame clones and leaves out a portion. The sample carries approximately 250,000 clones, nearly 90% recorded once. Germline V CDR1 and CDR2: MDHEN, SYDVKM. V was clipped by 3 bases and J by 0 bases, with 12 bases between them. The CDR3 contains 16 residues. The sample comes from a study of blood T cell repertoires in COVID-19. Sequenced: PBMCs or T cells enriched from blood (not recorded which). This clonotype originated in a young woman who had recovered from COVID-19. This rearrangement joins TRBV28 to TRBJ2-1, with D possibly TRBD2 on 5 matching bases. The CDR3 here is CASSFSARGSYNEQFF. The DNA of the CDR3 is TGTGCCAGCAGTTTCTCTGCCCGGGGCTCCTACAATGAGCAGTTCTTC.